This TCR beta chain was identified in a study of blood T cell repertoires in COVID-19. V lost 5 bases and J 3 bases, leaving 7 bases between the germline ends. Germline loops: CDR1 SGHTA, CDR2 FQGTGA. The CDR3 has 13 amino acids. Profiled with immunoSEQ multiplex PCR; TCRdb holds only in-frame clones, not every one. The data contain about half a million clones, 85% to 90% of them singletons. This clone was detected only a few times. The receptor was derived from a man aged 18 to 35 with COVID-19, enrolled during active disease. Source material: peripheral blood. The chain is built from TRBV7-3 and TRBJ2-2; D gene uncertain. CDR3 amino acids: CASSVRDTGELFF. CDR3 nucleotides: TGTGCCAGCAGCGTCCGCGACACCGGGGAGCTGTTTTTT.